This TCR beta chain appears in the sequencing data of a study of blood T cells in healthy people across ages (dated by TCRdb to the mid-2010s). Study-level background: Template switching captured roughly one uniquely barcoded TCR beta cDNA molecule per two T cells in model experiments. Using deep sequencing normalized with unique cDNA molecular identifiers, the study measured how TCR beta repertoire diversity changes with age. Four age groups were formed from the donors: young (average approximately 15 years), middle-aged (just under 40), aged (roughly 58) and long-lived (about 80). Donors of different ages were randomly distributed across sequencing lanes to avoid experimental bias. Using the same blood draw, the study looked at two additional independent replicas of 1 million unique cDNA reads for two donors, one aged 18 to 30 and the other aged 80 or older. The paper as a whole reports these results and caveats: Estimates of total diversity from one million sequenced T cells were regarded as lower bounds and underestimates. Observed TCR beta diversity per million T cells fell roughly linearly with age, and a significant reduction was already apparent by age roughly 40. The CMV infection status of donors was not known, potentially confounding age-related changes in expanded clonotypes. Conclusive comparison of naive and antigen-experienced compartments was prevented by the profiling of bulk unsorted PBMCs. There was a strong correlation between observed TCR beta diversity and the percentage of naive T cells measured by flow cytometry. The long-lived group showed more naive CD4+ T cells, fewer expanded clones and increased TCR diversity than the aged group, suggesting age selection.

The donors were roughly 39 Caucasian individuals from Russia, aged about 6 to 100 years, who were systemically healthy. Each donor gave 9.5 to 10 milliliters of peripheral blood, drawn into EDTA-treated Vacutainer tubes. Ficoll-Paque density-gradient centrifugation was used to isolate PBMCs, with at least 7 million per sample. Trizol reagent was used to extract total RNA from the PBMCs, yielding at least 5.5 micrograms per sample. Naive CD45RAhigh/CD27high T cell percentages were measured by flow cytometry on a PBMC aliquot from every donor. Library method: 5' RACE. The listed sequencing device is Illumina HiSeq 2500. A second PCR of roughly 6 to 12 cycles was run with a J-beta primer mix and a sample-barcoded 5' primer. A unique molecular identifier was introduced onto each TCR beta cDNA molecule by a template-switch 5' adaptor carrying 12 random nucleotides. Each sample yielded at least 3 million CDR3-containing paired-end reads. First-strand cDNA was synthesized from all RNA with the Mint cDNA synthesis kit, primed by a TRBC-specific oligonucleotide. Following uracil-DNA glycosylase treatment, a first 18-cycle PCR with universal primers M1SS and BC2_uni_R was performed on all cDNA. On the study's bioinformatics: Each sample was normalized by randomly selecting 1 million high-quality reads, each carrying a distinct molecular identifier. Reads with shared molecular identifiers were discarded instead of being binned into consensus sequences. MiTCR, with a Q25 quality threshold and the strictest error-elimination algorithm, was used for CDR3 identification, clonotype clustering and error correction. A nonparametric unseen species model using Euler transformation provided a lower-bound estimate of total TCR beta diversity. Using fastp trimming at Q25 and MiXCR clonotype assembly, TCRdb reanalyzed the public sequencing data and kept in-frame beta chains. Rows with a matching CDR3 protein are joined into one entry that keeps the most common DNA and genes. The V and J calls come from TCRdb's annotation, not from the publication. The sample data list roughly 1.6 million distinct CDR3 sequences, and about 35% of these were observed just once. The ten largest clones represent around 10% of the sample.

In regard to this clonotype: It lacks a known antigen. No base qualities exist here, and no much larger clone lies one base off it.

V and J lose 0 bases and 3 bases, and a span of 10 bases separates them. From the cysteine through the phenylalanine, the CDR3 covers 15 amino acids. Kept here is only the CDR3 DNA, which spans 45 bases and is read in frame from base 1. The germline V gene yields MRHNA for CDR1 and SNTAGT for CDR2. The specimen was blood. The clonotype originates from a young woman in good health. This sequence uses TRBV6-4 and TRBJ2-3; tentative D gene TRBD2, with 6 bases matching. The nucleotides read TGTGCCAGCAGTGACTCGCCACTAGCAACAGATACGCAGTATTTT. Translated, this gives CASSDSPLATDTQYF.